Described below is a single T cell receptor (beta chain) sequence and its context. Between the trimmed V and J ends, which lost 0 bases and 0 bases, there was a span of 6 bases. CDR1 is SNHLY and CDR2 is FYNNEI in the germline V gene. The CDR3 consists of 15 residues. Using immunoSEQ multiplex PCR, the repertoire was profiled, and TCRdb retains in-frame clones only, with some absent. The sample has roughly 99,000 clones, roughly 90% seen once; the top ten hold about 9.1%. This sample is part of a study of T cell responses to AZD1222 COVID-19 vaccine. V gene TRBV2 combines with J gene TRBJ1-3; weak D call: TRBD1 (5 bases). The sequences come from peripheral blood, collected 28 days after the second AZD1222 dose. The receptor was derived from an adult who received the AZD1222 COVID-19 vaccine. This CDR3 is CASSEATVSGNTIYF. CDR3 nucleotides: TGTGCCAGCAGTGAAGCGACAGTCTCTGGAAACACCATATATTTT.